Below are 32 T cell receptor beta chains sequenced from a single sample in a study of shared clonotypes between healthy human individuals (dated by TCRdb to the early 2020s). Library construction relied on the immunoSEQ multiplex PCR assay. TCRdb mirrors the immuneACCESS table, restricted to in-frame sequences. Some clones are absent from its copies; in checked studies, under half trace to an unresolved V gene, and the reason for the others is unknown. The sample table holds some 2 million clones, of which about 95% were seen once. The ten most abundant clones make up around 0.13% of the sample. Sequencing input: naive CD4+ T cells sorted from blood. The cell subset or site label for this specimen denotes: CD45RA+ positively selected. The receptors shown here come from a man between 18 and 29 years old in good health.

The chain links TRBV2 to TRBJ1-4; 7 positions match TRBD1. Germline CDR1 is SNHLY and CDR2 is FYNNEI. Trimming took 7 bases from V and 4 from J; bases not matched to a gene: 6. The CDR3 contains 14 residues. CDR3 protein: CASKGDRDNEKLFF. CDR3 bases: TGTGCCAGCAAGGGGGACAGAGATAATGAAAAACTGTTTTTT.

The chain couples TRBV13 to TRBJ2-7, with TRBD2 matching over 8 bases. CDR1 is PRHDT and CDR2 is FYEKMQ in the germline V gene (reference sequence). This CDR3 contains 15 residues. V shed 4 bases, J shed 2 bases, and the junction held 7 bases outside the gene matches. In DNA, the CDR3 is TGTGCCAGCAGCTCAGGACGGGGGGGAACCTACGAGCAGTACTTC. Translation: CASSSGRGGTYEQYF.

This chain connects TRBV9 to TRBJ2-2, with 9 bases aligning to TRBD1. The CDR3 runs 17 residues. CDR1 and CDR2 (germline): SGDLS, YYNGEE. Trimming at V came to 6 bases and at J to 0 bases, leaving 9 bases not matched to a gene. The chain's CDR3 is CASTPGQGDANTGELFF. In DNA, the CDR3 is TGTGCCAGCACCCCGGGACAGGGTGACGCGAACACCGGGGAGCTGTTTTTT. Based on the CDR3 plus reference TRBV9 and TRBJ2-2, the full variable domain is DSGVTQTPKHLITATGQRVTLRCSPRSGDLSVYWYQQSLDQGLQFLIQYYNGEERAKGNILERFSAQQFPDLHSELNLSSLELGDSALYFCASTPGQGDANTGELFFGEGSRLTVL.

The CDR3 sequence: CASSLRDRLNQPQHF. CDR3 sequence (DNA): TGTGCCAGCAGCTTAAGGGACAGGCTCAATCAGCCCCAGCATTTT. The V call is TRBV7-8, the J call TRBJ1-5, with 8 positions matching TRBD1. Trimming at V came to 2 bases and at J to 3 bases, leaving 3 bases not matched to a gene. The V gene's germline CDR1 is SGHVS and CDR2 FQNEAQ. This CDR3 is 15 amino acids long.

CDR3 sequence (DNA): TGTGCCAGCAGCATCGGGGGGGCGCGAGGCTACACCTTC. As protein: CASSIGGARGYTF. This chain uses TRBV5-4 with TRBJ1-2; D might be TRBD1 (6 bases). Trimming took 4 bases from V and 8 from J, leaving 15 bases between them. This CDR3 spans 13 amino acids. Germline CDR1 and CDR2: SGHNT and YYREEE (reference sequence).

This clone was recorded only once. The same CDR3 can be traced to other DNA sequences in this sample. This chain connects TRBV5-1 to TRBJ2-5, with no clear D. The CDR3 length is 13 residues. Germline V gene data show CDR1 as SGHRS and CDR2 as YFSETQ. V was cut by 2 bases and J by 2 bases, with 7 bases left in between. CDR3 residues: CASSFGRQETQYF. The CDR3, as DNA: TGCGCCAGCAGCTTCGGACGGCAAGAGACCCAGTACTTC.

The gene calls are TRBV10-3 and TRBJ2-4; D may be TRBD1 (5 bases). This CDR3 has 17 amino acids. The germline CDR1 and CDR2 sequences are ENHRY and SYGVKD. V lost 0 bases and J 5 bases, leaving 17 bases between the germline ends. This CDR3 is CAISESVSRSRENIQYF. The CDR3 DNA is TGTGCCATCAGTGAGTCTGTAAGTAGGAGCAGGGAAAACATTCAGTACTTC.

Remarks on this clone: Other DNA variants within this sample encode the same CDR3. This sequence joins TRBV5-1 and TRBJ2-7, with D perhaps matching TRBD2 (5 bases). The CDR3 extends over 13 amino acids. V lost 3 bases to trimming and J lost 3 bases, with 10 bases between them. The germline CDR1 and CDR2 sequences are SGHRS and YFSETQ. For the CDR3, the DNA is TGCGCCAGCAGCTCACCGGGAAGCTACGAGCAGTACTTC. Encoded protein: CASSSPGSYEQYF.

The V call is TRBV4-1, the J call TRBJ2-7, with D possibly TRBD2 on 5 matching bases. Trimming removed 2 bases at V and 6 bases at J, with 11 bases between. Germline V gene data show CDR1 as MGHRA and CDR2 as YSYEKL. This CDR3 spans 13 amino acids. CDR3 in DNA: TGCGCCAGCAGCCAATCCCCACGGGGCGAGCAGTACTTC. This codes for CASSQSPRGEQYF.

The genes are TRBV6-9 and TRBJ2-1; D is unresolved. This CDR3 is 19 amino acids long. Germline CDR1 MNHGY, CDR2 SVAAGI. The V gene lost 7 bases and the J gene lost 2 bases, with 27 bases spanning the gap. The CDR3 nucleotides read TGTGCCAGCATTCCCTTCCCCCTGGCGCAGCTCATCCCCTACAATGAGCAGTTCTTC. It codes for CASIPFPLAQLIPYNEQFF.

This rearrangement joins TRBV27 to TRBJ2-3; 7 bases match TRBD2. This CDR3 comprises 16 residues. CDR1 is MNHEY, CDR2 SMNVEV, per germline (reference sequence). With V trimmed by 5 bases and J by 6 bases, 14 bases remained unmatched. The CDR3 region has the DNA TGTGCCAGCAGTCTGGTCCGGGGGGTTCCCACGGATACGCAGTATTTT. Protein product: CASSLVRGVPTDTQYF.

This chain uses TRBV19 with TRBJ2-7; 9 positions agree with TRBD1. Germline values: CDR1 LNHDA, CDR2 SQIVND (reference sequence). V dropped 5 bases and J dropped 6; count of bases not matched to a gene: 14. CDR3 length equals 16 residues. DNA for the CDR3: TGTGCCAGTAGTGGGAAGGGACAGGGCTCCCTTGGCGAGCAGTACTTC. Its translation: CASSGKGQGSLGEQYF.

V usage is TRBV18 and J usage is TRBJ2-5; the D is unclear. The CDR3 sequence is 12 residues long. The germline gives CDR1 KGHSH, CDR2 LQKENI. V gave up 3 bases and J gave up 2 bases, with 4 bases separating them. CDR3 amino acids: CASSPKQETQYF. For the CDR3, the DNA is TGTGCCAGCTCACCTAAGCAAGAGACCCAGTACTTC.

CDR3 sequence (DNA): TGTGCCAGCAGCCCACAGGATATAAACACTGAAGCTTTCTTT. This gives the protein CASSPQDINTEAFF. This sequence joins TRBV7-9 and TRBJ1-1; the D gene is possibly TRBD1 (5 bases). Germline values: CDR1 SEHNR, CDR2 FQNEAQ (reference sequence). The CDR3 has 14 amino acids. The ends were cut back, 5 bases at V and 2 bases at J, with 12 bases in the middle.

CDR3 residues: CASTGQKAQPQHF. Here the CDR3 DNA reads TGTGCCAGCACCGGACAGAAAGCTCAGCCCCAGCATTTT. This chain uses TRBV6-1 with TRBJ1-5, with TRBD1 as a possible D gene (6 bases). The CDR3 loop spans 13 amino acids. CDR1 MNHNS and CDR2 SASEGT come from the germline V gene. Trimming shortened V by 7 bases and J by 6 bases, and 13 bases separated the two germline ends.

The rearrangement links TRBV10-3 to TRBJ2-3; D gene ambiguous. V lost 8 bases and J lost 0, with 9 bases in between. Looked up from germline, CDR1 is ENHRY and CDR2 is SYGVKD. The CDR3 has 13 amino acids. CDR3 sequence (DNA): TGTGCCATCGGTGGGGTGAGCACAGATACGCAGTATTTT. Amino acids: CAIGGVSTDTQYF.

The chain carries TRBV2 and TRBJ1-6, with 7 positions matching TRBD1. The CDR3 has 16 residues. V lost 6 bases to trimming and J lost 0 bases; unmatched junction nucleotides: 5. Germline-derived CDR1 and CDR2 are SNHLY and FYNNEI. In DNA, the CDR3 is TGTGCCAGCAGACTGGGACAGAGCTCCTATAATTCACCCCTCCACTTT. Translated: CASRLGQSSYNSPLHF.

The rearrangement uses TRBV19 and TRBJ2-2, with 9 bases aligning to TRBD2. The CDR3 runs to 14 residues. Germline V CDR1 and CDR2: LNHDA, SQIVND (reference sequence). With V trimmed by 4 bases and J by 4 bases, 1 base remained unmatched. CDR3 loop: CASSNSGGTGELFF. CDR3 DNA: TGTGCCAGTAGTAATAGCGGGGGCACCGGGGAGCTGTTTTTT.

The V and J genes are TRBV10-1 and TRBJ2-7; 9 bases match TRBD2. The V gene end was trimmed by 5 bases and the J gene end by 4 bases; junction bases not matched to a gene: 3. CDR3 length: 13 amino acids. Germline loops: CDR1 WNHNN, CDR2 SYGVQD (reference sequence). CDR3 in amino acids: CASSPSGMYEQYF. In DNA, the CDR3 is TGCGCCAGCAGTCCTAGCGGGATGTACGAGCAGTACTTC.

This chain connects TRBV11-2 to TRBJ2-3, with 8 bases lining up with TRBD2. Per germline, CDR1 SGHAT and CDR2 FQNNGV. Trimming cost V 3 bases and J 0 bases; bases outside gene matches: 5. There are 16 residues in the CDR3. The chain's CDR3 is CASSFRTSTSTDTQYF. CDR3 DNA: TGTGCCAGCAGCTTCCGGACTAGCACTAGCACAGATACGCAGTATTTT.

The genes are TRBV19 and TRBJ1-1; TRBD1 is a possible D gene (5 bases). CDR1 LNHDA and CDR2 SQIVND come from the germline V gene (reference sequence). Trimming shortened V by 1 base and J by 1 base, and 13 bases separated the two germline ends. The CDR3 covers 16 residues. The CDR3 sequence is CASSIAAGTGNTEAFF. The CDR3 DNA follows: TGTGCCAGTAGTATAGCGGCAGGGACGGGGAACACTGAAGCTTTCTTT.

The chain recombines TRBV2 with TRBJ1-4; TRBD1 matches 8 bases. The CDR3 length is 14 residues. Germline-derived CDR1 and CDR2 are SNHLY and FYNNEI. V lost 5 bases and J lost 8; bases outside the gene matches: 7. The CDR3, as DNA: TGTGCCAGCAGTCCTCAGGGGGCTGGGGAAAAACTGTTTTTT. The encoded protein is CASSPQGAGEKLFF. Combining the CDR3 with reference TRBV2 and TRBJ1-4 gives the whole variable domain EPEVTQTPSHQVTQMGQEVILRCVPISNHLYFYWYRQILGQKVEFLVSFYNNEISEKSEIFDDQFSVERPDGSNFTLKIRSTKLEDSAMYFCASSPQGAGEKLFFGSGTQLSVL.

With regard to this clone: The sample has other DNA sequences that encode this CDR3 too. The rearrangement uses TRBV11-2 and TRBJ1-2; TRBD1 is a possible D gene (5 bases). Germline values: CDR1 SGHAT, CDR2 FQNNGV. CDR3 length: 12 residues. The V end lost 5 bases, the J end lost 4 bases, and 8 bases lay between the germline ends. Here the CDR3 DNA reads TGTGCCAGCAGCCCGGGGGGCTATGGCTACACCTTC. Amino acid sequence: CASSPGGYGYTF.

V gene TRBV2 combines with J gene TRBJ1-1; the D gene is possibly TRBD1 (5 bases). CDR1 and CDR2 from the germline V gene are SNHLY and FYNNEI. CDR3 length: 12 residues. The V end lost 7 bases, the J end lost 0 bases, and 6 bases lay between the germline ends. CDR3 in DNA: TGTGCCAGCAAGACAGTGAACACTGAAGCTTTCTTT. It specifies CASKTVNTEAFF.

A note on this clone: Its ends do not fully match the called genes, so a read error is possible. The V and J genes are TRBV6-6 and TRBJ2-1; 11 nucleotides agree with TRBD2. Per the germline V gene, CDR1 is MNHNY and CDR2 is SVGAGI (reference sequence). This CDR3 region has 16 residues. CDR3: CACSYILAGGRNEQFF. The DNA for the CDR3 is TGTGCCTGCAGTTACATCCTAGCGGGAGGTAGGAATGAGCAGTTCTTC.

The chain couples TRBV7-2 to TRBJ2-1; 9 nucleotides align to TRBD2. Germline assignment: CDR1 SGHTA and CDR2 FQGNSA. Germline trimming cut 0 bases from V and 3 bases from J; bases unmatched to any gene: 3. CDR3 length: 16 amino acids. The CDR3 nucleotides are TGTGCCAGCAGCTTAGCTTATAGCGGGAGCTACAATGAGCAGTTCTTC. Its protein product is CASSLAYSGSYNEQFF.

The rearrangement links TRBV30 to TRBJ1-2; tentative D call: TRBD1 (6 bases). This CDR3 is 16 amino acids long. The V gene lost 0 bases and the J gene lost 0 bases, with 14 bases spanning the gap. The germline V gene has CDR1 GTSNPN and CDR2 SVGIG (reference sequence). CDR3 in DNA: TGTGCCTGGAGTGTACTAAGCAGGGGAGCTAACTATGGCTACACCTTC. Translation gives CAWSVLSRGANYGYTF.

The CDR3 DNA reads TGTGCCAGCAGTTACTTGGGACAGGGGGCTGTCACTGAAGCTTTCTTT. Translating gives CASSYLGQGAVTEAFF. V is TRBV6-5 and J is TRBJ1-1, with TRBD1 matching over 12 bases. The CDR3 loop spans 16 amino acids. The V and J ends lost 1 base and 4 bases, in that order; junction bases with no gene match: 4. Germline CDR1 MNHEY, CDR2 SVGAGI.

The gene calls are TRBV11-2 and TRBJ2-1; TRBD2 aligns across 8 bases. Germline V lookup: CDR1 SGHAT, CDR2 FQNNGV. This CDR3 comprises 16 residues. V trimming: 5 bases; J trimming: 4 bases; junction bases outside the gene matches: 10. DNA of the CDR3: TGTGCCAGCAGCCGGGTAGCGGGAAGTGTTTACAATGAGCAGTTCTTC. It translates to CASSRVAGSVYNEQFF.

For this clone: Other DNA sequences in the sample encode the same CDR3. This chain joins TRBV5-4 and TRBJ2-1, with TRBD2 identical over 11 bases. The CDR3 totals 15 residues. Germline V gene lookup returns CDR1 SGHNT and CDR2 YYREEE (reference sequence). V gave up 0 bases and J gave up 5 bases; unmatched junction bases: 1. DNA of the CDR3: TGTGCCAGCAGCTTGGGACTAGCGGGGAACAATGAGCAGTTCTTC. Translated: CASSLGLAGNNEQFF.

The J gene is TRBJ2-5, the V gene TRBV5-4; TRBD1 aligns across 8 bases. The length of the CDR3 is 16 residues. With V trimmed by 4 bases and J by 4 bases, 12 bases remained unmatched. CDR1 is SGHNT and CDR2 is YYREEE in the germline V gene (reference sequence). The DNA for the CDR3 is TGTGCCAGCAGCCAGCCAAGACCGGGACAGGTAGAGACCCAGTACTTC. Encoded protein: CASSQPRPGQVETQYF.

The rearrangement links TRBV25-1 to TRBJ1-4, with 10 bases identical to TRBD1. The CDR3 extends over 14 amino acids. Germline loops: CDR1 MGHDK, CDR2 SYGVNS. V trimming: 6 bases; J trimming: 5 bases; junction bases outside the gene matches: 3. CDR3 residues: CASSPGQGNEKLFF. The CDR3 nucleotides read TGTGCCAGCAGCCCGGGACAGGGGAATGAAAAACTGTTTTTT.